Below are 15 T cell receptor beta chains sequenced from a single sample in a study of blood T cell repertoires in COVID-19. Only in-frame clones appear in the TCRdb table, and some are missing; sequencing was by immunoSEQ multiplex PCR. The profile shows approximately 44,000 clones, 80% to 90% of them singletons. Sample: peripheral blood. These receptors all stem from a man in his fifties or sixties with active COVID-19.

V is TRBV6-2 or TRBV6-3 and J is TRBJ2-1; 12 bases map to TRBD2. Germline CDR1 reads MNHEY; CDR2 reads SVGEGT. CDR3 size: 14 residues. V gave up 5 bases and J gave up 9 bases; unmatched junction bases: 5. CDR3 residues: CASSGLAGSPEQFF. The CDR3 DNA is TGTGCCAGCAGTGGACTAGCGGGATCGCCTGAGCAGTTCTTC.

The V and J genes are TRBV19 and TRBJ1-1; 7 nucleotides align to TRBD1. Trimming cost V 6 bases and J 8 bases; bases outside gene matches: 12. The CDR3 is 14 amino acids. Germline-derived CDR1 and CDR2 are LNHDA and SQIVND (reference sequence). CDR3: CASRPVTGAGEAFF. In nucleotides, the CDR3 is TGTGCCAGTAGACCGGTAACAGGGGCGGGGGAAGCTTTCTTT.

This chain uses TRBV25-1 with TRBJ2-3; 7 positions match TRBD2. The CDR3 covers 12 residues. The V gene end was trimmed by 6 bases and the J gene end by 15 bases; junction bases not matched to a gene: 12. The germline gives CDR1 MGHDK, CDR2 SYGVNS. CDR3: CASSLLAGGPYF. For the CDR3, the DNA is TGTGCCAGCAGCCTATTAGCGGGTGGACCCTATTTT.

V usage is TRBV9 and J usage is TRBJ2-2, with TRBD1 as a possible D gene (6 bases). V shed 4 bases and J shed 6 bases, with 13 bases lying between them. The length of the CDR3 is 14 residues. Germline V gene data show CDR1 as SGDLS and CDR2 as YYNGEE. The CDR3 here is CASSSGTYSGELFF. CDR3 bases: TGTGCCAGCAGCTCCGGGACATATTCCGGGGAGCTGTTTTTT.

CDR3 DNA: TGTGCCAGCAGCCAAGCGCCTACTCTCCGGGAGATACCCGGGGAGCTGTTTTTT. Translated: CASSQAPTLREIPGELFF. This chain uses TRBV4-2 with TRBJ2-2; possible D gene TRBD2, 6 bases. This CDR3 is built from 18 residues. Germline V gene lookup returns CDR1 LGHNA and CDR2 YNFKEQ. Trimming removed 1 base from V and 6 bases from J, with 21 bases in between.

V gene TRBV19 combines with J gene TRBJ2-7; 10 bases match TRBD1. This CDR3 is built from 13 residues. The ends lost 7 bases at V and 5 bases at J; junction bases unmatched: 5. Germline V gene sequence: CDR1 LNHDA, CDR2 SQIVND (reference sequence). The CDR3 region has the DNA TGTGCCAGTAAGGGGACAGGGGACCACGAGCAGTACTTC. Translation gives CASKGTGDHEQYF.

This chain links TRBV29-1 with TRBJ2-3; the D gene is possibly TRBD1 (5 bases). Trimming took 4 bases from V and 3 from J, leaving 17 bases between them. The CDR3 sequence is 15 residues long. Germline assignment: CDR1 SQVTM and CDR2 ANQGSEA. The CDR3 loop reads CSVVLFGQGTDTQYF. CDR3 coding DNA: TGCAGCGTTGTTCTCTTTGGGCAGGGAACAGATACGCAGTATTTT.

This clone was observed a handful of times. The chain joins TRBV19 to TRBJ1-5, with 8 bases that match TRBD1. The trim removed 7 bases at V and 6 bases at J, leaving 8 bases unmatched. CDR3 length: 14 amino acids. The germline V gene has CDR1 LNHDA and CDR2 SQIVND (reference sequence). CDR3 DNA: TGTGCCAGTACCAAAACAGGGGGTGGTCAGCCCCAGCATTTT. This gives the protein CASTKTGGGQPQHF.

CDR3 amino acids: CASSLSGTGGGYTF. The CDR3 DNA follows: TGTGCCAGCAGTTTGTCCGGGACAGGGGGTGGCTACACCTTC. The chain combines TRBV27 with TRBJ1-2; TRBD1 matches at 11 bases. J was trimmed by 7 bases and V by 3 bases; bases with no gene match: 4. This CDR3 has 14 amino acids. Germline V gene data show CDR1 as MNHEY and CDR2 as SMNVEV (reference sequence).

A note on this clone: The sample has other DNA sequences that encode this CDR3 too. The rearrangement uses TRBV5-1 and TRBJ2-7, with 8 bases lining up with TRBD1. V trimming: 4 bases; J trimming: 1 base; junction bases outside the gene matches: 1. Germline V gives CDR1 SGHRS, CDR2 YFSETQ. The CDR3 is 13 residues long. The CDR3 sequence: CASSGTGSYEQYF. CDR3 sequence (DNA): TGCGCCAGCAGCGGGACAGGTTCCTACGAGCAGTACTTC.

The chain couples TRBV5-4 to TRBJ2-7; D unresolved. The CDR3 has 15 amino acids. Germline-derived CDR1 and CDR2 are SGHNT and YYREEE (reference sequence). The ends were cut back, 4 bases at V and 7 bases at J, with 21 bases in the middle. The CDR3 region is CASSPSPNPREEQYF. Written as DNA, the CDR3 is TGTGCCAGCAGCCCTAGTCCAAATCCTCGAGAAGAGCAGTACTTC.

The chain is built from TRBV27 and TRBJ2-5, with a possible D match to TRBD2 (7 bases). The CDR3 runs to 15 residues. The V end lost 7 bases, the J end lost 4 bases, and 19 bases lay between the germline ends. Germline-derived CDR1 and CDR2 are MNHEY and SMNVEV (reference sequence). The CDR3 nucleotides read TGTGCCAGCAAGGGGGGGGGAACCTCGAGAGAGACCCAGTACTTC. Protein: CASKGGGTSRETQYF.

The chain couples TRBV2 to TRBJ2-6, with D perhaps matching TRBD1 (6 bases). Germline CDR1 SNHLY, CDR2 FYNNEI. The V gene lost 5 bases and the J gene lost 1 base, with 9 bases spanning the gap. The length of the CDR3 is 15 residues. CDR3 nucleotides: TGTGCCAGCAGTTCCGACAGGTCTGGGGCCAACGTCCTGACTTTC. It codes for CASSSDRSGANVLTF.

The chain is built from TRBV6-6 and TRBJ1-2; 8 bases agree with TRBD1. CDR1 is MNHNY and CDR2 is SVGAGI in the germline V gene (reference sequence). The V segment lost 6 bases and the J segment 5 bases; nucleotides outside the gene matches: 8. This CDR3 region has 14 residues. CDR3: CASRSTGDVYGYTF. CDR3 DNA sequence: TGTGCCAGCAGATCGACAGGGGACGTTTATGGCTACACCTTC.

V usage is TRBV10-3 and J usage is TRBJ1-1; D is possibly TRBD1 (5 bases). The length of the CDR3 is 14 residues. Germline-derived CDR1 and CDR2 are ENHRY and SYGVKD. With 6 bases removed from V and 4 bases from J, the gap between germline ends came to 15 bases. CDR3 bases: TGTGCCATCAGCGGAACAGGTCAGGGCACTGAAGCTTTCTTT. This sequence encodes CAISGTGQGTEAFF.